This T cell receptor (beta chain) was identified during a study of T-cell memory formation after mild COVID-19. Turning to the study itself: Clusters of TCRs were largely donor specific.

Overall study results and limits: Memory from before infection featured some responding clones, which suggests cross-reactive memory joined. Clones contracting across day 15 to 85 had a balanced CD4/CD8 profile; later expanding clones leaned CD4+. Clones from the second wave (peaking day 37) had unconfirmed SARS-CoV-2 specificity.

Regarding this clonotype: Antigen unknown.

Germline V gene data show CDR1 as GTSNPN and CDR2 as SVGIG (reference sequence). The CDR3 totals 14 residues. With 2 bases removed from V and 0 bases from J, the gap between germline ends came to 5 bases. TCRdb analysed the 5' RACE reads with MiXCR anew, one entry per CDR3 protein. The table records roughly 89,000 distinct CDR3 sequences, about 12% of them present only once. The TCR originated in an adult woman who had mild COVID-19 (a few samples of this study predate the infection). Cell type and time point are not known. The sequenced material came from PBMCs or a T cell subset sorted from them (not recorded which). The chain carries TRBV30 and TRBJ2-6; no definite D call. The CDR3 DNA is TGTGCCTGGAGTCCTTCCTCTGGGGCCAACGTCCTGACTTTC. Its translation: CAWSPSSGANVLTF.